This T cell receptor (beta chain) was identified during a study of T-cell memory formation after mild COVID-19. TCRdb called the 5' RACE reads again in MiXCR, with one record for every CDR3 protein. The table records nearly 350,000 distinct CDR3 sequences, under 15% of them present only once. Study results and limitations: What remained unconfirmed was the SARS-CoV-2 specificity of second-wave clones peaking on day 37.

Germline V gene data show CDR1 as MNHEY and CDR2 as SVGEGT. V dropped 0 bases and J dropped 9 bases, with 12 bases sitting between them. The CDR3 runs to 14 residues. In this sample, this clonotype turned up a few times. The antigen is undetermined. V is TRBV6-2 or TRBV6-3 and J is TRBJ1-5, with TRBD1 as a possible D gene (5 bases). Sample: PBMCs or a T cell subset sorted from them (not recorded which). This receptor was identified in a man aged 18 to 35 who had mild COVID-19 (a few samples of this study predate the infection). Cell type and time point are not known. CDR3 DNA: TGTGCCAGCAGTTACTCGACAGCCGGGGGGCCCCAGCATTTT. Amino acids: CASSYSTAGGPQHF.